This T cell receptor (beta chain) was recorded in a study of shared clonotypes between healthy human individuals. Splitting the CD4+ cells yielded a CD45RA+ naive subset and a CD45RA-negative memory subset. This CDR3 comprises 17 residues. The V gene lost 5 bases and the J gene lost 0 bases, with 18 bases spanning the gap. Germline V lookup: CDR1 SEHNR, CDR2 FQNEAQ (reference sequence). The protocol was immunoSEQ multiplex PCR, while the TCRdb copy is restricted to in-frame clones and leaves out a portion. This table holds roughly 2,300,000 clones, under 95% found once. The origin of this receptor is a man between 18 and 29 years old in good health. Some clones in this sample may be carry-over from other donors' samples. V usage is TRBV7-9 and J usage is TRBJ2-3, with a weak D call TRBD1 (6 bases). Material for sequencing was naive CD4+ T cells from PBMCs. Regarding subset: CD45RA+ positively selected. The CDR3 nucleotides read TGTGCCAGCAGCCCCATAGGGGGACAAACTAGCACAGATACGCAGTATTTT. Encoded protein: CASSPIGGQTSTDTQYF. The full variable domain, in which reference TRBV7-9 and TRBJ2-3 provide the parts outside the CDR3, is DTGVSQNPRHKITKRGQNVTFRCDPISEHNRLYWYRQTLGQGPEFLTYFQNEAQLEKSRLLSDRFSAERPKGSFSTLEIQRTEQGDSAMYLCASSPIGGQTSTDTQYFGPGTRLTVL.